A single sample gave rise to the 24 T cell receptor beta chains below, sequenced in a study of cytomegalovirus exposure and HLA in healthy donors. The PCR employed 60 Vbeta primers together with 13 Jbeta primers. The repertoire was sequenced with immunoSEQ multiplex PCR; TCRdb's copy has only in-frame clones and lacks some. The table records 150,000 to 200,000 clones, more than 65% of them present only once. Source material: PBMCs. The receptors come from a woman aged 30 to 39 in good health and CMV-seropositive.

As DNA, the CDR3 is TGTGCCAGCAGCCCAGGCAGTGGCAATTCACCCCTCCACTTT. Protein sequence: CASSPGSGNSPLHF. The gene calls are TRBV7-9 and TRBJ1-6, with unresolved D. The V gene lost 5 bases and the J gene lost 7 bases, with 12 bases spanning the gap. CDR3 length: 14 residues. The germline gives CDR1 SEHNR, CDR2 FQNEAQ (reference sequence).

A word on this clone: One end of the junction varies from germline; a read error may be responsible. This chain joins TRBV11-2 and TRBJ2-7; D uncertain. The CDR3 length is 11 residues. CDR1 and CDR2 from the germline V gene are SGHAT and FQNNGV. In DNA, the CDR3 is TGTGCCAGCAGCTTGGGCCGCGACGGCCTCTTC. As protein: CASSLGRDGLF.

The V gene is TRBV7-2, the J gene TRBJ2-7; 7 bases map to TRBD2. V was clipped by 5 bases and J by 11 bases; unmatched bases: 6. CDR3 size: 11 residues. The V gene's germline CDR1 is SGHTA and CDR2 FQGNSA. Here the CDR3 DNA reads TGTGCCAGCAGCAGGGGAGGGTCTGAGTACTTC. Protein product: CASSRGGSEYF.

V and J are TRBV1 and TRBJ1-3; TRBD1, the table's D call, was not compared with the DNA. TRBV1 constitutes a pseudogene. The CDR3 loop spans 18 amino acids. The CDR3 reads CTSSQGRDSPRRGNTIYF. The DNA of the CDR3 is TGCACCAGCAGCCAAGGAAGGGACAGCCCTCGAAGAGGAAACACCATATATTTT.

This chain connects TRBV6-6 to TRBJ2-5, with 7 bases fitting TRBD2. Unmatched junction bases numbered 3, after V lost 0 bases and J lost 5 bases. This CDR3 region has 14 residues. Germline CDR1 is MNHNY and CDR2 is SVGAGI (reference sequence). In DNA, the CDR3 is TGTGCCAGCAGTTACTCGGGACTATACGAGACCCAGTACTTC. This encodes CASSYSGLYETQYF.

This clone showed up just a few times. The CDR3 loop is CASSQDGTSGGNEQFF. Here the CDR3 DNA reads TGTGCCAGCAGCCAAGATGGGACTAGCGGGGGGAATGAGCAGTTCTTC. The genes are TRBV4-2 and TRBJ2-1; 15 bases agree with TRBD2. This CDR3 has 16 amino acids. J gave up 7 bases and V 0 bases, and 1 base lay outside the gene matches. Per the germline V gene, CDR1 is LGHNA and CDR2 is YNFKEQ.

The V call is TRBV12-5, the J call TRBJ1-2, with a possible D match to TRBD1 (5 bases). Trimming removed 5 bases from V and 6 bases from J, with 19 bases in between. The CDR3 consists of 15 residues. Germline-derived CDR1 and CDR2 are LGHNT and FRNRAP. CDR3 residues: CASGTSPTGINGYTF. CDR3 DNA: TGTGCTAGTGGTACCTCCCCCACAGGAATTAATGGCTACACCTTC.

CDR3 sequence reads: CASSVDVRNTGELFF. The CDR3 DNA sequence: TGTGCCAGCAGCGTAGATGTCCGGAACACCGGGGAGCTGTTTTTT. The chain employs TRBV9 and TRBJ2-2; no clear D. Trimming took off 0 bases at V and 1 base at J, with 7 bases between the two ends. Germline-derived CDR1 and CDR2 are SGDLS and YYNGEE. This CDR3 spans 15 amino acids.

This sequence joins TRBV11-3 and TRBJ2-7; D gene uncertain. Germline V lookup: CDR1 SGHNT, CDR2 YENEEA. The CDR3 spans 12 residues. V was cut by 5 bases and J by 3 bases, with 8 bases left in between. The CDR3 loop is CASSKDNYEQYF. The CDR3 DNA reads TGTGCCAGCAGCAAAGACAACTACGAGCAGTACTTC.

This clone has a handful of counts. The chain's CDR3 is CASRRLLGELFF. For the CDR3, the DNA is TGTGCCAGCAGACGCCTATTGGGGGAGCTGTTTTTT. This rearrangement joins TRBV28 to TRBJ2-2; D is unclear. The germline V and J ends were trimmed by 6 bases and 8 bases, with 10 bases remaining between them. Germline V lookup: CDR1 MDHEN, CDR2 SYDVKM. The CDR3 totals 12 residues.

The chain uses TRBV10-3 and TRBJ2-1, with D possibly TRBD1 on 5 matching bases. Germline CDR1 is ENHRY and CDR2 is SYGVKD. Trimming cost V 10 bases and J 2 bases, with 12 bases left between them. This CDR3 contains 13 residues. The chain's CDR3 is CATQAGTYNEQFF. CDR3 DNA sequence: TGTGCCACCCAAGCAGGGACCTACAATGAGCAGTTCTTC.

The rearrangement links TRBV11-3 to TRBJ2-3, with a possible D match to TRBD1 (5 bases). CDR3 length: 14 amino acids. V lost 5 bases and J 9 bases, leaving 18 bases between the germline ends. CDR1 SGHNT and CDR2 YENEEA come from the germline V gene. The DNA for the CDR3 is TGTGCCAGCAGCACCCGACAGAAGGATGAGACGCAGTATTTT. It is translated as CASSTRQKDETQYF.

This chain links TRBV9 with TRBJ2-3; D call uncertain. This CDR3 is 14 amino acids long. V gave up 4 bases and J gave up 0 bases, with 9 bases separating them. Per germline, CDR1 SGDLS and CDR2 YYNGEE. DNA of the CDR3: TGTGCCAGCAGCCCTCGACTGAGCACAGATACGCAGTATTTT. This sequence encodes CASSPRLSTDTQYF.

The chain links TRBV30 to TRBJ2-2, with TRBD2 matching over 8 bases. Trimming removed 6 bases from V and 0 bases from J; junction bases left unmatched: 21. Germline lookup yields CDR1 GTSNPN and CDR2 SVGIG (reference sequence). The CDR3 contains 20 residues. The CDR3 DNA follows: TGTGCCTGCTACCTTCGAAGCGAGATAGCGGGGAAGACGAACACCGGGGAGCTGTTTTTT. Amino acid sequence: CACYLRSEIAGKTNTGELFF. Combining the CDR3 with reference TRBV30 and TRBJ2-2 gives the whole variable domain SQTIHQWPATLVQPVGSPLSLECTVEGTSNPNLYWYRQAAGRGLQLLFYSVGIGQISSEVPQNLSASRPQDRQFILSSKKLLLSDSGFYLCACYLRSEIAGKTNTGELFFGEGSRLTVL.

V gene TRBV9 combines with J gene TRBJ2-2; D might be TRBD1 (5 bases). The germline gives CDR1 SGDLS, CDR2 YYNGEE. The length of the CDR3 is 15 residues. The V end was cut by 4 bases, the J end by 0 bases, with 10 bases between. CDR3 in DNA: TGTGCCAGCAGCCTGCGACAGTCGAACACCGGGGAGCTGTTTTTT. Its translation: CASSLRQSNTGELFF.

The chain links TRBV5-1 to TRBJ1-4; 9 bases map to TRBD1. J gave up 7 bases and V 5 bases, and 9 bases lay outside the gene matches. Germline V CDR1 and CDR2: SGHRS, YFSETQ. This CDR3 has 15 amino acids. Here the CDR3 DNA reads TGCGCCAGCAGTCGAACAGGGGGCGCGTTTGAAAAACTGTTTTTT. It specifies CASSRTGGAFEKLFF.

The V call is TRBV29-1, the J call TRBJ2-2, with 8 positions matching TRBD2. The germline gives CDR1 SQVTM, CDR2 ANQGSEA. V lost 6 bases and J lost 6; bases outside the gene matches: 6. This CDR3 contains 13 residues. DNA of the CDR3: TGCAGCGTGCGCGGGGGGACGGCCGGGGAGCTGTTTTTT. As protein: CSVRGGTAGELFF.

The chain is built from TRBV18 and TRBJ2-5; 7 nucleotides match TRBD1. Germline V gene lookup returns CDR1 KGHSH and CDR2 LQKENI. J was trimmed by 1 base and V by 1 base; bases with no gene match: 0. The length of the CDR3 is 14 residues. The CDR3 is CASSPRTGQETQYF. Written as DNA, the CDR3 is TGTGCCAGCTCACCACGGACAGGCCAAGAGACCCAGTACTTC.

This chain joins TRBV6-5 and TRBJ1-1; D unresolved. The germline gives CDR1 MNHEY, CDR2 SVGAGI. CDR3 length equals 14 residues. V gave up 0 bases and J gave up 4 bases, with 9 bases separating them. CDR3 coding DNA: TGTGCCAGCAGTTACTCTACAGTAGGCACTGAAGCTTTCTTT. Translating it yields CASSYSTVGTEAFF.

The chain is built from TRBV2 and TRBJ1-2; D perhaps matches TRBD1 (6 bases). The CDR3 length is 13 residues. The V gene's germline CDR1 is SNHLY and CDR2 FYNNEI. V was trimmed by 2 bases and J by 2 bases, leaving 6 bases between them. CDR3 amino acids: CASSEQGNYGYTF. CDR3 bases: TGTGCCAGCAGTGAACAGGGGAACTATGGCTACACCTTC.

The chain joins TRBV15 to TRBJ1-2; D possibly corresponds to TRBD1 (6 bases). The CDR3 sequence is 13 residues long. The germline V gene encodes CDR1 LNHNV and CDR2 YYDKDF (reference sequence). V was shortened by 9 bases and J by 4 bases, with 15 bases between the two germline ends. CDR3 bases: TGTGCCACGAGACACAGGGCTCTCTATGGCTACACCTTC. Translation: CATRHRALYGYTF.

This clone was counted only a few times. The CDR3 here is CASSLAGTATNEKLFF. In DNA, the CDR3 is TGTGCCAGCAGCTTGGCCGGGACAGCCACTAATGAAAAACTGTTTTTT. This sequence joins TRBV5-8 and TRBJ1-4; 7 nucleotides line up with TRBD1. Germline loops: CDR1 SGHTS, CDR2 YDEGEE. J was trimmed by 2 bases and V by 0 bases; bases with no gene match: 4. The CDR3 is made up of 16 amino acids. Full variable domain (missing parts from reference TRBV5-8 and TRBJ1-4): EAGVTQSPTHLIKTRGQQATLRCSPISGHTSVYWYQQALGLGLQFLLWYDEGEERNRGNFPPRFSGRQFPNYSSELNVNALELEDSALYLCASSLAGTATNEKLFFGSGTQLSVL.

V is TRBV5-6 and J is TRBJ1-6; tentative D call: TRBD1 (6 bases). Between the trimmed V and J ends, which lost 2 bases and 7 bases, there was a span of 16 bases. CDR3 size: 16 residues. Germline loops: CDR1 SGHDT, CDR2 YYEEEE. This chain's CDR3 is CASSLVTGFENSPLHF. Here the CDR3 DNA reads TGTGCCAGCAGCTTAGTTACAGGGTTCGAGAATTCACCCCTCCACTTT.

This chain uses TRBV13 with TRBJ2-6; 8 bases are shared with TRBD1. This CDR3 has 17 amino acids. Germline CDR1 is PRHDT and CDR2 is FYEKMQ (reference sequence). V shed 5 bases, J shed 4 bases, and the junction held 10 bases outside the gene matches. CDR3 sequence reads: CASSTILQGAGANVLTF. The DNA for the CDR3 is TGTGCCAGCAGCACCATTCTTCAGGGGGCCGGGGCCAACGTCCTGACTTTC.